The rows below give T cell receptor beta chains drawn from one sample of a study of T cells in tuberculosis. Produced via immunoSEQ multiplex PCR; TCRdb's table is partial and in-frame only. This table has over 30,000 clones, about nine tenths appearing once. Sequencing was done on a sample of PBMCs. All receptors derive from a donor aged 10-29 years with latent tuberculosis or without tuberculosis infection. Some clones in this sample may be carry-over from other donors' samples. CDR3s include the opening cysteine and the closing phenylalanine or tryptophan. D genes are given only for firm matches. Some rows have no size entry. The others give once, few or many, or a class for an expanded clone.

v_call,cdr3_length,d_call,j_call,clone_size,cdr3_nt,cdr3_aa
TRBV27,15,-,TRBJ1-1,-,TGTGCCAGCAGACCCCTGACAGGAGCGAACACTGAAGCTTTCTTT,CASRPLTGANTEAFF
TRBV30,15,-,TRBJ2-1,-,TGTGCCTGGACAGGACTAGGACAGGGACGAGGTGAGCAGTTCTTC,CAWTGLGQGRGEQFF
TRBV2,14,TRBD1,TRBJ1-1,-,TGTGCCAGCAGACCCGGGACAGGGCTCCCTGAAGCTTTCTTT,CASRPGTGLPEAFF
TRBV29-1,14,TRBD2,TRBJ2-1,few,TGCAGCGTTGATAGCGGGGGGGCCGGGAATGAGCAGTTCTTC,CSVDSGGAGNEQFF
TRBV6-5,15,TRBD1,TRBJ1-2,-,TGTGCCAGCAGTTACAACGGACAGGGAGGCTATGGCTACACCTTC,CASSYNGQGGYGYTF
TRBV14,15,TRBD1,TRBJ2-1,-,TGTGCCAGCAGCCAAGCTAGGGGACAGGGCGCGGAGCAGTTCTTC,CASSQARGQGAEQFF
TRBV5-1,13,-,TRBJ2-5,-,TGCGCCAGCCGACTTTCGTACCAAGAGACCCAGTACTTC,CASRLSYQETQYF
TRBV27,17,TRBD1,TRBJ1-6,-,TGTGCCAGCAGTCCCGGACAGGGGATCTCCTATAATTCACCCCTCCACTTT,CASSPGQGISYNSPLHF
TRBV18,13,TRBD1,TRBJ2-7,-,TGTGCCAGCTCACTGGGACAGGAAAACGAGCAGTACTTC,CASSLGQENEQYF
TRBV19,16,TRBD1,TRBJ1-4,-,TGTGCCAGTAGTATTTCGTACGGACAGGCTTTCGAAAAACTGTTTTTT,CASSISYGQAFEKLFF
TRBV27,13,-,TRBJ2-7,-,TGTGCCAGCAGTTTGGGGCCCTCCTACGAGCAGTACTTC,CASSLGPSYEQYF